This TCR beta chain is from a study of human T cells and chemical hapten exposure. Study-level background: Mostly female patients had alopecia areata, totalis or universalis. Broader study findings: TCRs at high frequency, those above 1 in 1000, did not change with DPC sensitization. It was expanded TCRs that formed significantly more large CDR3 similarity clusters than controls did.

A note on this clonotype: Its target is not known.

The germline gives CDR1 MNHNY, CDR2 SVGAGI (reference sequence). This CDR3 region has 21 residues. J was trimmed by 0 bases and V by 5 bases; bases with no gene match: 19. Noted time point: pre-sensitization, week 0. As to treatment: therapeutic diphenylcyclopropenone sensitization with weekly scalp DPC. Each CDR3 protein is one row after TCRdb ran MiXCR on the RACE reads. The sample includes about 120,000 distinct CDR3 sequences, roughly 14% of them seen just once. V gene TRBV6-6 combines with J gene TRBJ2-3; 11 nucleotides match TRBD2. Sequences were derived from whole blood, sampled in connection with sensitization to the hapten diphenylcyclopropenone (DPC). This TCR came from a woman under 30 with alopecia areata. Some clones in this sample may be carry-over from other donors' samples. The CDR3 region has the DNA TGTGCCAGCAGTCGAACCACCGCCGCGGGACTAGCGGATACTAGCACAGATACGCAGTATTTT. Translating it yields CASSRTTAAGLADTSTDTQYF.